The TCR beta chain described here comes from a study of human T cells and chemical hapten exposure. The germline V gene encodes CDR1 SGDLS and CDR2 YYNGEE. The germline V and J ends were trimmed by 0 bases and 6 bases, with 13 bases remaining between them. The CDR3 runs 14 residues. Via MiXCR, TCRdb re-called the RACE reads, giving one row per CDR3 protein. The table records 190,000 or so distinct CDR3 sequences, 25% to 30% of them present only once. The time point: pre-sensitization, week 0. Treatment given: therapeutic diphenylcyclopropenone sensitization with weekly scalp DPC. The receptor comes from a woman in her twenties or thirties with alopecia areata. Some clones in this sample may be carry-over from other donors' samples. The sample here was whole blood, taken in connection with sensitization to the hapten diphenylcyclopropenone (DPC). This sequence joins TRBV9 and TRBJ2-7; perhaps TRBD2 as D (5 bases). CDR3 nucleotides: TGTGCCAGCAGCGTAGCCCCTAGTCGGGGCGAGCAGTACTTC. It codes for CASSVAPSRGEQYF.